This TCR beta chain comes out of a study of cytomegalovirus exposure and HLA in healthy donors. Overall study results and limits: In a later analysis, HLA-C alleles had the fewest associated TCRs, DRB1 alleles the most.

With 60 Vbeta and 13 Jbeta primers, the PCR was carried out. TCRdb's table, derived via immunoSEQ multiplex PCR, lists solely in-frame clones and lacks some. The sample records 200,000 to 250,000 clones, 70% being singletons. A word on this clone: Its matching antigen is unknown.

The CDR3 length is 14 residues. V dropped 8 bases and J dropped 6 bases, with 19 bases sitting between them. Germline assignment: CDR1 SNHLY and CDR2 FYNNEI. The sequenced material came from PBMCs. The chain joins TRBV2 to TRBJ1-1; D ambiguous. This receptor was obtained from a man aged 40-50 years in good health and CMV-seropositive. CDR3 protein: CASLFTTETAEAFF. CDR3 DNA: TGTGCCAGCCTGTTTACTACGGAGACCGCTGAAGCTTTCTTT.